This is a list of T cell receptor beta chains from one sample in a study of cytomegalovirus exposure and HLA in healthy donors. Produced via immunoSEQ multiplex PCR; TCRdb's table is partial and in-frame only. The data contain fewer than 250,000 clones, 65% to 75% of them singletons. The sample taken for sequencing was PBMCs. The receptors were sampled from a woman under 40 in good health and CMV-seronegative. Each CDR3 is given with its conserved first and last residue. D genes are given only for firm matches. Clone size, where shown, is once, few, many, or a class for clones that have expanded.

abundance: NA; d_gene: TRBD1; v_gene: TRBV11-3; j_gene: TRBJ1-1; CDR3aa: CASSPRDRGEVGEAFF; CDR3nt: TGTGCCAGCAGCCCTCGGGACAGGGGAGAAGTGGGTGAAGCTTTCTTT
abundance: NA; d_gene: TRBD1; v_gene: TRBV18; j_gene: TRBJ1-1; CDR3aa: CASTRQGENTEAFF; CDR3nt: TGTGCCAGTACCCGACAGGGGGAAAACACTGAAGCTTTCTTT
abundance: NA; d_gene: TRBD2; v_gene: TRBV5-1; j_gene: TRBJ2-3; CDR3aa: CAISSDGLARTSTDTQYF; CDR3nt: TGCGCCATCAGCTCCGACGGACTAGCGAGAACCAGCACAGATACGCAGTATTTT
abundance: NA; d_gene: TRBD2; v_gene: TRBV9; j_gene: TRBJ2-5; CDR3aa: CASSETSGGAGTQYF; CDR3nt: TGTGCCAGCAGCGAGACTAGCGGGGGGGCGGGAACCCAGTACTTC
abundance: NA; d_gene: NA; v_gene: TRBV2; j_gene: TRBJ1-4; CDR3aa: CASRTLDEKLFF; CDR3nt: TGTGCCAGCAGGACATTAGATGAAAAACTGTTTTTT
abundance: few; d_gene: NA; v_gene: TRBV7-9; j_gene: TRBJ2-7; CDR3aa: CASSLNPAAPSYEQYF; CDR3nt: TGTGCCAGCAGCTTAAACCCTGCGGCGCCCTCCTACGAGCAGTACTTC
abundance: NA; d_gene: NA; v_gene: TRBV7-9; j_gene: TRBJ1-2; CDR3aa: CASSLARGYYGYTF; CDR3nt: TGTGCCAGCAGCTTGGCCAGGGGATACTATGGCTACACCTTC
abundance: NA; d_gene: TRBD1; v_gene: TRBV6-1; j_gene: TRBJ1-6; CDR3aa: CASSEVGQGNSPLHF; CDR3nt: TGTGCCAGCAGTGAAGTGGGACAGGGGAACTCACCCCTCCACTTT
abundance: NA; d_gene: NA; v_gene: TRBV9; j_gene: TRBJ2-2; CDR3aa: CASSVDGTQGTGELFF; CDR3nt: TGTGCCAGCAGCGTAGATGGGACTCAGGGCACCGGGGAGCTGTTTTTT
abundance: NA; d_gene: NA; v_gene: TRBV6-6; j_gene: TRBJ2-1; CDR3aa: CASGSTGYNEQFF; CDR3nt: TGTGCCAGCGGCTCTACAGGGTACAATGAGCAGTTCTTC
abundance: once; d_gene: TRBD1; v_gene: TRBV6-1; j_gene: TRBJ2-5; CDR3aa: CASSVPTGDKTQYF; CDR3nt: TGTGCCAGCAGTGTCCCGACAGGGGACAAGACCCAGTACTTC
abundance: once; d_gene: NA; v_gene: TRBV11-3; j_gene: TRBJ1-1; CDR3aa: CASSGGTSDTEAFF; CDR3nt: TGTGCCAGCAGCGGGGGGACCTCGGACACTGAAGCTTTCTTT
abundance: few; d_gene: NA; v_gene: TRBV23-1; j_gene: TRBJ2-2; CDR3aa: CASSLNDRPTGELFF; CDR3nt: TGCGCCAGCAGCTTGAACGACAGACCCACCGGGGAGCTGTTTTTT
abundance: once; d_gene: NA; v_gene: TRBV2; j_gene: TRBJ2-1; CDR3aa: CASIWRDHWDEQFF; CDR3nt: TGTGCCAGCATATGGCGGGATCATTGGGATGAGCAGTTCTTC
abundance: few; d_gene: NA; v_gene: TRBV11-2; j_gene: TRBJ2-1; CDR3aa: CASSLAVYNEQFF; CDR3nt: TGTGCCAGCAGCTTAGCGGTTTACAATGAGCAGTTCTTC
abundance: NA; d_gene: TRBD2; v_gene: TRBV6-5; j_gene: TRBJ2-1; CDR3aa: CASSAREDTYNEQFF; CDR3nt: TGTGCCAGCTCCGCGCGGGAGGACACCTACAATGAGCAGTTCTTC
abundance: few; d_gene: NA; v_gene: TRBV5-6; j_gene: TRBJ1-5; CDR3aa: CASSLGGDQPQHF; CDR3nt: TGTGCCAGCAGCTTGGGCGGGGATCAGCCCCAGCATTTT
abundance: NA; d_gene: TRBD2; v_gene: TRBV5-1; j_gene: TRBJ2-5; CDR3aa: CASSLRLAGQPGETQYF; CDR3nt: TGCGCCAGCAGCTTACGACTAGCGGGCCAACCGGGAGAGACCCAGTACTTC
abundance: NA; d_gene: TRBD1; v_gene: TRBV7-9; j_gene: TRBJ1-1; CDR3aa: CSSSSTGQGATEAFF; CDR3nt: TGTTCCAGCAGCTCGACGGGACAGGGGGCCACTGAAGCTTTCTTT